This T cell receptor beta chain appears in the sequencing data of a study of low-dose radiotherapy and immunotherapy resistance in tumors. Study summary: In Cohort 2, 1 Gy per fraction was delivered every two weeks, for a total of 13 Gy over 26 weeks. Oral administration of aspirin 300 mg daily occurred for four cycles, commencing at cycle 1 day 1. Cyclophosphamide was given intravenously at 200 mg/m2 every two weeks, and each dose came one day before radiation and immunotherapy.

Alpha- and beta-chain coverage of first-strand cDNA came from TRAV- and TRBV-specific primers. With a V-primer adapter and a constant-region primer, TCRs were amplified for 20 PCR cycles. TCRdb passed the reads through MiXCR, listing each CDR3 protein once. This table holds around 13,000 distinct CDR3 sequences, roughly 60% found once. The V segment lost 0 bases and the J segment 4 bases; nucleotides outside the gene matches: 8. Germline CDR1 LNHNV, CDR2 YYDKDF (reference sequence). The CDR3 consists of 17 residues. This sequence was found in a human donor with advanced metastatic prostate, ovarian, gallbladder or colorectal cancer (not recorded which). This table probably holds off-target reads from a library built for another chain. This rearrangement joins TRBV15 to TRBJ2-1; 8 nucleotides line up with TRBD2. CDR3 protein: CATSRDIGTRAYNEQFF. The CDR3 region has the DNA TGTGCCACCAGCAGAGATATCGGGACTAGAGCTTACAATGAGCAGTTCTTC.